This TCR beta chain was documented in a study of shared clonotypes between healthy human individuals. Turning to the study itself: For every donor, three CD4 naive, three CD4 memory, two CD8 naive and one CD8 memory plates were used. Overall study results and limits: Shared clonotypes across all four donors exceeded non-shared ones in generation probability. Naive subsets usually exceeded memory subsets in estimated richness. Even with large depth, rarefaction showed that sorted-subset sequencing was incomplete.

Some clones are missing from TCRdb's copy, which holds only in-frame ones; the method was immunoSEQ multiplex PCR. The repertoire holds 2 million or so clones, roughly 94% seen once, with around 1.1% in the top ten. Positively selected for CCR7, the CD45RO-negative cells used as naive CD8 cells excluded terminally differentiated effector memory CD45RA+ cells. Comment on this clone: Its specificity is not known. At one of its ends the junction is not consistent with the germline gene, which may arise from a read error.

CDR3 length equals 14 residues. CDR1 is MNHEY and CDR2 is SMNVEV in the germline V gene (reference sequence). This sequence joins TRBV27 and TRBJ2-7; 9 positions agree with TRBD2. Sequenced sample: naive CD8+ T cells sorted from blood. The sequence was obtained from a man aged 18 to 29 in good health. CDR3 protein: CASRLSGRFDEQYF. CDR3 sequence (DNA): TGTGCCAGCCGTTTAAGCGGGAGGTTCGACGAGCAGTACTTC.